These 21 T cell receptor beta chains came from one sample sequenced in a study of T-cell reconstitution after alpha-beta-depleted transplantation in children. Unique molecular identifiers were incorporated when the TCRbeta library was constructed. TCRdb re-derived calls from the PCR reads in MiXCR, one entry per CDR3 protein. The data contain 200,000 to 300,000 distinct CDR3 sequences, approximately 12% of them singletons. The source material was PBMCs from the stem cell graft donor, sampled from the stem cell graft. The receptors were sampled from a human donor who donated a stem cell graft to a child with acute lymphoblastic leukemia.

This clonotype was counted at least ten times. The gene calls are TRBV4-3 and TRBJ2-7; weak D call: TRBD1 (5 bases). Germline CDR1 reads LGHNA; CDR2 reads YSLEER. V lost 1 base to trimming and J lost 7 bases, with 20 bases between them. The CDR3 covers 16 residues. The CDR3, as DNA: TGCGCCAGCAGCCAAGGGCGGTCAGGGCTTACGTTGGAGCAGTACTTC. Translation: CASSQGRSGLTLEQYF.

This clonotype was recorded many times. V is TRBV6-2 or TRBV6-3 and J is TRBJ2-2; 8 nucleotides match TRBD1. The CDR3 contains 14 residues. The V and J ends lost 4 bases and 7 bases, in that order; junction bases with no gene match: 5. CDR1 MNHEY and CDR2 SVGEGT come from the germline V gene. CDR3 DNA: TGTGCCAGCAGTTGGACAGGGAGGATCGGGGAGCTGTTTTTT. This sequence encodes CASSWTGRIGELFF.

Remarks on this clonotype: Since a much larger clone is just one base distant, this may be a read error. The chain uses TRBV20-1 and TRBJ2-4; TRBD1 agrees at 7 bases. This CDR3 is built from 14 residues. In germline, CDR1 is DFQATT, CDR2 SNEGSKA (reference sequence). CDR3 protein: CSATTDRAINSQYF. CDR3 bases: TGCAGTGCTACTACTGACAGGGCGATTAACAGTCAGTACTTC.

This clonotype was counted ten times or more. The chain recombines TRBV20-1 with TRBJ1-6; possibly TRBD1 for D (5 bases). Germline V gene lookup returns CDR1 DFQATT and CDR2 SNEGSKA (reference sequence). This CDR3 spans 13 amino acids. The CDR3 loop reads CSAGQGNDSPLHF. The CDR3 bases are TGCAGCGCGGGGCAGGGCAACGATTCACCCCTCCACTTT.

This clonotype was seen repeatedly, ten times or more. V and J are TRBV28 and TRBJ1-3; 7 bases map to TRBD1. The CDR3 is made up of 16 amino acids. After removal of 0 bases from V and 2 bases from J, the junction contained 4 bases not matched to a gene. Germline CDR1 is MDHEN and CDR2 is SYDVKM. Here the CDR3 reads CASSLWGTATGNTIYF. The CDR3 DNA is TGTGCCAGCAGTTTATGGGGGACAGCCACTGGAAACACCATATATTTT. Variable domain in full (rest from reference TRBV28 and TRBJ1-3): DVKVTQSSRYLVKRTGEKVFLECVQDMDHENMFWYRQDPGLGLRLIYFSYDVKMKEKGDIPEGYSVSREKKERFSLILESASTNQTSMYLCASSLWGTATGNTIYFGEGSWLTVV.

The V and J genes are TRBV6-5 and TRBJ2-7; 7 nucleotides line up with TRBD2. CDR1 MNHEY and CDR2 SVGAGI come from the germline V gene. CDR3 length: 16 amino acids. V trimming: 0 bases; J trimming: 0 bases; junction bases outside the gene matches: 5. The CDR3 loop is CASSYSGGTSSYEQYF. CDR3 nucleotide sequence: TGTGCCAGCAGTTACTCGGGGGGGACGAGCTCCTACGAGCAGTACTTC.

The J gene is TRBJ1-6, the V gene TRBV12-3 or TRBV12-4; D possibly corresponds to TRBD1 (6 bases). Trimming removed 5 bases from V and 5 bases from J, with 13 bases in between. The CDR3 extends over 15 amino acids. For the CDR3, the DNA is TGTGCCAGCAGTCCCCACGGGGGCAATAATTCACCCCTCCACTTT. Its translation: CASSPHGGNNSPLHF.

This clonotype was counted ten times or more. The chain employs TRBV20-1 and TRBJ1-5; D unresolved. Germline V gene sequence: CDR1 DFQATT, CDR2 SNEGSKA (reference sequence). V gave up 0 bases and J gave up 0 bases, with 3 bases separating them. This CDR3 region has 13 residues. The CDR3 coding sequence is TGCAGTGCTAGAGATGATAGCAATCAGCCCCAGCATTTT. This sequence encodes CSARDDSNQPQHF.

With respect to this clonotype: Given a much more abundant clone one base away, this may be a read error. The chain employs TRBV20-1 and TRBJ2-1; 7 positions agree with TRBD2. In germline, CDR1 is DFQATT, CDR2 SNEGSKA (reference sequence). The CDR3 extends over 14 amino acids. V shed 1 base and J 9 bases; nucleotides not matched to a gene: 9. The CDR3, as DNA: TGCAGTGCTAGAGGATCTCGCGGGAGTGGTGAGCAGTTCTTC. Residues: CSARGSRGSGEQFF.

This clonotype was detected ten times or more. This chain joins TRBV28 and TRBJ2-7; D may be TRBD2 (6 bases). The CDR3 runs 15 residues. Trimming shortened V by 4 bases and J by 3 bases, and 16 bases separated the two germline ends. Germline V lookup: CDR1 MDHEN, CDR2 SYDVKM. CDR3 in DNA: TGTGCCAGCAGTTGGAGGGCCCTACTAGGCTACGAGCAGTACTTC. This encodes CASSWRALLGYEQYF.

This clonotype was recorded at least ten times. The chain combines TRBV19 with TRBJ2-3, with unresolved D. The germline CDR1 and CDR2 sequences are LNHDA and SQIVND (reference sequence). The V end lost 6 bases, the J end lost 1 base, and 11 bases lay between the germline ends. The CDR3 sequence is 14 residues long. The DNA of the CDR3 is TGTGCCAGTAGCCGTACGGTGCGCACAGATACGCAGTATTTT. Its translation is CASSRTVRTDTQYF.

This clonotype was counted between two and nine times. The chain has TRBV12-3 or TRBV12-4 and TRBJ1-2; possible D gene TRBD1, 6 bases. The V end was cut by 3 bases, the J end by 4 bases, with 12 bases between. The CDR3 totals 14 residues. Here the CDR3 DNA reads TGTGCCAGCAGTTTTGAAGGGGGGGGCTATGGCTACACCTTC. This translates into CASSFEGGGYGYTF.

The sample holds a few counts of this clonotype. The V gene is TRBV4-3, the J gene TRBJ1-2; D call uncertain. This CDR3 has 11 residues. Trimming left V 0 bases short and J 6 bases short, with 2 bases between. Per germline, CDR1 LGHNA and CDR2 YSLEER. The CDR3 region is CASSQDDGYTF. The CDR3 DNA is TGCGCCAGCAGCCAAGATGATGGCTACACCTTC.

This clonotype has ten or more counts. This rearrangement joins TRBV5-1 to TRBJ2-5; D is possibly TRBD2 (5 bases). V lost 1 base to trimming and J lost 0 bases, with 19 bases between them. The CDR3 is 18 residues long. Germline CDR1 is SGHRS and CDR2 is YFSETQ. CDR3 sequence reads: CASSLRPGVSVDQETQYF. The CDR3 nucleotides read TGCGCCAGCAGCTTGAGGCCCGGTGTTAGCGTCGACCAAGAGACCCAGTACTTC.

This clonotype was seen more than once but under ten times. The chain links TRBV28 to TRBJ2-2, with TRBD1 as a possible D gene (5 bases). The CDR3 length is 17 residues. V was trimmed by 0 bases and J by 3 bases, leaving 14 bases between them. Germline V gene sequence: CDR1 MDHEN, CDR2 SYDVKM. For the CDR3, the DNA is TGTGCCAGCAGTTTATGGTGGCAGGGCGAATACACCGGGGAGCTGTTTTTT. The encoded protein is CASSLWWQGEYTGELFF.

In this sample, this clonotype turned up many times. The V and J genes are TRBV6-1 and TRBJ1-5, with D tentatively TRBD1 (5 bases). CDR1 and CDR2 (germline): MNHNS, SASEGT. This CDR3 is built from 15 residues. Trimming left V 7 bases short and J 4 bases short, with 17 bases between. The CDR3 sequence is CASTPGATRNQPQHF. In DNA, the CDR3 is TGTGCCAGCACCCCCGGGGCCACCCGTAATCAGCCCCAGCATTTT.

This clonotype was seen a few times. This sequence joins TRBV9 and TRBJ2-1, with 14 bases matching TRBD2. Germline V gene lookup returns CDR1 SGDLS and CDR2 YYNGEE. The CDR3 has 17 amino acids. V trimming: 4 bases; J trimming: 7 bases; junction bases outside the gene matches: 10. CDR3 protein: CASSRPGLAGVRNEQFF. In nucleotides, the CDR3 is TGTGCCAGCAGCCGTCCGGGACTAGCGGGAGTGCGGAATGAGCAGTTCTTC.

The gene calls are TRBV19 and TRBJ1-1, with 7 bases identical to TRBD1. V trimming: 5 bases; J trimming: 9 bases; junction bases outside the gene matches: 6. The CDR3 loop spans 12 amino acids. Germline CDR1 and CDR2: LNHDA and SQIVND (reference sequence). CDR3 nucleotides: TGTGCCAGTAGTCCTCGACAGGGAAAAGCTTTCTTT. Protein: CASSPRQGKAFF. The whole variable domain, remainder taken from reference TRBV19 and TRBJ1-1, is DGGITQSPKYLFRKEGQNVTLSCEQNLNHDAMYWYRQDPGQGLRLIYYSQIVNDFQKGDIAEGYSVSREKKESFPLTVTSAQKNPTAFYLCASSPRQGKAFFGQGTRLTVV.

This clonotype was seen repeatedly, ten times or more. V is TRBV6-2 or TRBV6-3 and J is TRBJ2-1; 8 bases are a match to TRBD2. Per the germline V gene, CDR1 is MNHEY and CDR2 is SVGEGT. The CDR3 covers 16 residues. J gave up 8 bases and V 2 bases, and 11 bases lay outside the gene matches. CDR3 bases: TGTGCCAGCAGTTACGAGGTTATGCTAGCGGGCGATGAGCAGTTCTTC. Its protein product is CASSYEVMLAGDEQFF.

This clonotype was counted many times. V usage is TRBV7-8 and J usage is TRBJ2-7; D is undetermined. CDR1 SGHVS and CDR2 FQNEAQ come from the germline V gene. The CDR3 covers 13 residues. V was pared by 4 bases and J by 0 bases, with 7 bases between. The CDR3 nucleotides read TGTGCCAGCAGCTCTTTTAGCTCCTACGAGCAGTACTTC. Translating gives CASSSFSSYEQYF.

This clonotype occurred many times. This rearrangement joins TRBV6-5 to TRBJ1-1; D might be TRBD1 (5 bases). This CDR3 region has 14 residues. CDR1 is MNHEY and CDR2 is SVGAGI in the germline V gene. The V and J ends lost 6 bases and 5 bases respectively, with 16 bases between them. In nucleotides, the CDR3 is TGTGCCAGCAGCCGTAACAGGCCTATTACTGAAGCTTTCTTT. Translating it yields CASSRNRPITEAFF.